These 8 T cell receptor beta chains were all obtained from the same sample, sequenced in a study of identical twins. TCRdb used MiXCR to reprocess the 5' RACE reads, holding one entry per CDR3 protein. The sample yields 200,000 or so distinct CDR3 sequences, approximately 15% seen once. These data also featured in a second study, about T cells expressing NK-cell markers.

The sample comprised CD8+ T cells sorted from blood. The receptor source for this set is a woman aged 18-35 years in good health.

The CDR3 is CASRPGQGLNEQFF. Here the CDR3 DNA reads TGTGCCAGCAGGCCGGGACAGGGGTTGAATGAGCAGTTCTTC. The rearrangement uses TRBV27 and TRBJ2-1; TRBD1 matches 10 bases. Per the germline V gene, CDR1 is MNHEY and CDR2 is SMNVEV (reference sequence). Unmatched junction bases numbered 6, after V lost 6 bases and J lost 7 bases. This CDR3 region has 14 residues.

The CDR3 region is CASSLGLPNTEAFF. DNA of the CDR3: TGTGCCAGCAGCTTGGGACTACCGAACACTGAAGCTTTCTTT. This sequence joins TRBV11-2 and TRBJ1-1; D perhaps matches TRBD1 (5 bases). The V gene's germline CDR1 is SGHAT and CDR2 FQNNGV. The germline V and J ends were trimmed by 3 bases and 1 base, with 9 bases remaining between them. The CDR3 covers 14 residues.

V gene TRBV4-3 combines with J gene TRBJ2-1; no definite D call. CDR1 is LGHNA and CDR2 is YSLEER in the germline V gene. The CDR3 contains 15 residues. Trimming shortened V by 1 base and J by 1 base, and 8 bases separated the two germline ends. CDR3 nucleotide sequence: TGCGCCAGCAGCCAAGGACAAAATTCCTACAATGAGCAGTTCTTC. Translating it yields CASSQGQNSYNEQFF.

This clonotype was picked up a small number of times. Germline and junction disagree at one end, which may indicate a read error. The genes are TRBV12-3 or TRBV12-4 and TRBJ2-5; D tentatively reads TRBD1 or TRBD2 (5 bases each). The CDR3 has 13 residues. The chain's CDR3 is CASSFSGQGTQYF. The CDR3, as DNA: TGTGCCAGCAGTTTTTCGGGGCAAGGGACCCAGTACTTC.

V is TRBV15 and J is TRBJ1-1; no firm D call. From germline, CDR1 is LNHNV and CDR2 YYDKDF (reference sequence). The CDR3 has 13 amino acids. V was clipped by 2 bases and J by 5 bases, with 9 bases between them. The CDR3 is CATSRWDRTEAFF. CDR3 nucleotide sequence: TGTGCCACCAGCAGATGGGATCGGACTGAAGCTTTCTTT.

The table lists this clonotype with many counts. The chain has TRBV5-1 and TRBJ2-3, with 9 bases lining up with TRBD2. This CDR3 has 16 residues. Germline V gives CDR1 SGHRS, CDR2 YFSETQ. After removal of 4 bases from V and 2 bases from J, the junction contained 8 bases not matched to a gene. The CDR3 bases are TGCGCCAGCAGCCCCCAAGCGGGGGGCCCCACAGATACGCAGTATTTT. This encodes CASSPQAGGPTDTQYF. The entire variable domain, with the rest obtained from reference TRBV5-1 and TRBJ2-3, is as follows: KAGVTQTPRYLIKTRGQQVTLSCSPISGHRSVSWYQQTPGQGLQFLFEYFSETQRNKGNFPGRFSGRQFSNSRSEMNVSTLELGDSALYLCASSPQAGGPTDTQYFGPGTRLTVL.

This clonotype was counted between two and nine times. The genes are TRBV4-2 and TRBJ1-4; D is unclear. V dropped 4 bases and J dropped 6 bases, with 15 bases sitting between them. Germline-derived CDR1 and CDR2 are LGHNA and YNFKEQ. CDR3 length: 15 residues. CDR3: CASSPHSGRDEKLFF. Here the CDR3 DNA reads TGTGCCAGCAGCCCCCATTCCGGGCGTGATGAAAAACTGTTTTTT.

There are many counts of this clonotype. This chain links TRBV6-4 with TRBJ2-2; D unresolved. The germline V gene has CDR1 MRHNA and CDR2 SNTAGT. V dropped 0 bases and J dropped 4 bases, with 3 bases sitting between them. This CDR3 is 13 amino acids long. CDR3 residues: CASSDSSTGELFF. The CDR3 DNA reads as TGTGCCAGCAGTGACTCTAGCACCGGGGAGCTGTTTTTT.